The next 3 T cell receptor beta chains were all read from a single sample in a study of blood T cell repertoires in COVID-19. Some clones are missing from TCRdb's copy, which holds only in-frame ones; the method was immunoSEQ multiplex PCR. The sample lists hundreds of thousands of clones, under 90% occurring once. The sample consisted of peripheral blood. These receptors were collected from a man aged 50-60 years with COVID-19, enrolled during active disease.

The J gene is TRBJ1-1, the V gene TRBV6-5; no reliable D call. The CDR3 covers 13 residues. The germline gives CDR1 MNHEY, CDR2 SVGAGI. The ends were cut back, 6 bases at V and 2 bases at J, with 10 bases in the middle. This CDR3 is CASRTGVNTEAFF. The CDR3 region has the DNA TGTGCCAGCAGAACCGGAGTTAACACTGAAGCTTTCTTT.

The chain recombines TRBV19 with TRBJ1-5; 7 positions agree with TRBD1. J lost 7 bases, V lost 7 bases, and 16 bases had no gene match. The germline V gene encodes CDR1 LNHDA and CDR2 SQIVND (reference sequence). The CDR3 spans 16 residues. CDR3 DNA sequence: TGTGCCAGTACTCAATTGGGGGGAACAGGGGACCAGCCCCAGCATTTT. This sequence encodes CASTQLGGTGDQPQHF.

The chain carries TRBV7-9 and TRBJ2-5; 11 nucleotides match TRBD2. The J segment lost 5 bases and the V segment lost 0 bases, leaving 5 bases of the junction unmatched. CDR1 and CDR2 from the germline V gene are SEHNR and FQNEAQ (reference sequence). The CDR3 sequence is 16 residues long. The CDR3 loop reads CASSLALAGGSETQYF. The CDR3, as DNA: TGTGCCAGCAGCTTAGCGCTAGCGGGGGGATCGGAGACCCAGTACTTC.